Presented here are 25 T cell receptor beta chains from one specimen sequenced in a study of T cell repertoires in cytomegalovirus infection. MiXCR, run by TCRdb on the reads, gives a single entry per CDR3 protein. The sample shows about 180,000 distinct CDR3 sequences, 20% to 25% of them seen only once. For these receptors, no antigen is known. Material: CD8+ T cells from cultured PBMCs, obtained from culture after CMV antigen stimulation. The source is a human donor in good health (CMV status not recorded). Some clones in this sample may be carry-over from other donors' samples.

The CDR3 sequence: CASSLADRDSSWGYTF. The CDR3 DNA reads TGTGCCAGCAGCTTAGCGGATCGGGACAGCTCTTGGGGCTACACCTTC. The J gene is TRBJ1-2, the V gene TRBV7-6; 7 nucleotides line up with TRBD1. The V gene end was trimmed by 0 bases and the J gene end by 8 bases; junction bases not matched to a gene: 12. This CDR3 has 16 residues. In germline, CDR1 is SGHVS, CDR2 FNYEAQ. Combining the CDR3 with reference TRBV7-6 and TRBJ1-2 gives the whole variable domain GAGVSQSPRYKVTKRGQDVALRCDPISGHVSLYWYRQALGQGPEFLTYFNYEAQQDKSGLPNDRFSAERPEGSISTLTIQRTEQRDSAMYRCASSLADRDSSWGYTFGSGTRLTVV.

DNA for the CDR3: TGTGCCAGCAGTACCGGGGTGACGTCCTACAATGAGCAGTTCTTC. This sequence encodes CASSTGVTSYNEQFF. This rearrangement joins TRBV28 to TRBJ2-1, with a weak D call TRBD2 (5 bases). The germline gives CDR1 MDHEN, CDR2 SYDVKM. There are 15 residues in the CDR3. V gave up 5 bases and J gave up 1 base, with 12 bases separating them.

The table lists this clonotype with a few counts. The rearrangement joins TRBV7-8 to TRBJ1-4; the D gene is possibly TRBD1 (5 bases). CDR3 length equals 15 residues. V lost 5 bases to trimming and J lost 0 bases, with 10 bases between them. The germline V gene encodes CDR1 SGHVS and CDR2 FQNEAQ. The CDR3 DNA reads as TGTGCCAGCAGCAGAGACAGTGCAACTAATGAAAAACTGTTTTTT. Translation gives CASSRDSATNEKLFF.

This clonotype was picked up a small number of times. The chain is built from TRBV4-1 and TRBJ2-7; D not resolved. Germline CDR1 MGHRA, CDR2 YSYEKL. Trimming shortened V by 3 bases and J by 0 bases, and 9 bases separated the two germline ends. CDR3 length equals 14 residues. DNA for the CDR3: TGCGCCAGCAGCCAGACCGTAGTCTCCTACGAGCAGTACTTC. Protein sequence: CASSQTVVSYEQYF.

V is TRBV7-9 and J is TRBJ1-2; D uncertain. Germline-derived CDR1 and CDR2 are SEHNR and FQNEAQ (reference sequence). Trimming stripped 1 base from V and 2 bases from J, with 8 bases between. This CDR3 is built from 14 residues. The chain's CDR3 is CASSLVSRNYGYTF. CDR3 coding DNA: TGTGCCAGCAGCTTAGTGTCGCGGAACTATGGCTACACCTTC.

This clonotype was counted between two and nine times. The chain links TRBV6-5 to TRBJ1-5; D gene uncertain. CDR3 size: 14 residues. Trimming stripped 5 bases from V and 4 bases from J, with 12 bases between. Germline CDR1 is MNHEY and CDR2 is SVGAGI. The CDR3 DNA follows: TGTGCCAGCAGTGAAGTCATCGTTAATCAGCCCCAGCATTTT. This sequence encodes CASSEVIVNQPQHF.

For this clonotype: It may be a read error: a sequence one base away is much more abundant. CDR3 sequence (DNA): TGTGCCAGCAGACCCGGGACAGGGGGCTACGAGCAGTACTTC. Translated, it gives CASRPGTGGYEQYF. The chain has TRBV12-3 or TRBV12-4 and TRBJ2-7; 11 nucleotides match TRBD1. The V and J ends lost 6 bases and 3 bases, in that order; junction bases with no gene match: 4. CDR3 size: 14 residues.

This clonotype occurred a few times. The V gene is TRBV6-9, the J gene TRBJ2-7; D may be TRBD1 (5 bases). The length of the CDR3 is 15 residues. From germline, CDR1 is MNHGY and CDR2 SVAAGI. Trimming cost V 3 bases and J 0 bases, with 12 bases left between them. CDR3 bases: TGTGCCAGCAGTTACAGGGCTGATAGCTCCTACGAGCAGTACTTC. Translating gives CASSYRADSSYEQYF.

This sequence joins TRBV27 and TRBJ2-7; D tentatively reads TRBD1 or TRBD2 (5 bases each). The CDR3 sequence is 13 residues long. Germline V gene lookup returns CDR1 MNHEY and CDR2 SMNVEV (reference sequence). The V and J ends lost 6 bases and 4 bases respectively, with 13 bases between them. CDR3 DNA sequence: TGTGCCAGCAGCTGGGACGGCCGTTACGAGCAGTACTTC. It is translated as CASSWDGRYEQYF.

The rearrangement links TRBV27 to TRBJ2-2, with D possibly TRBD2 on 5 matching bases. Germline V lookup: CDR1 MNHEY, CDR2 SMNVEV (reference sequence). The CDR3 extends over 13 amino acids. The V and J ends lost 3 bases and 8 bases respectively, with 10 bases between them. The CDR3, as DNA: TGTGCCAGCAGTTTTAGCGAATGGGGGGAGCTGTTTTTT. This gives the protein CASSFSEWGELFF.

This clonotype was picked up a small number of times. The chain employs TRBV28 and TRBJ2-1; D unresolved. The CDR3 sequence is 14 residues long. Deletions cut 5 bases from V and 7 bases from J, with 15 bases between. Germline V lookup: CDR1 MDHEN, CDR2 SYDVKM. The CDR3 DNA follows: TGTGCCAGCAGTGTCAGATACCGTGAGAATGAGCAGTTCTTC. Its protein is CASSVRYRENEQFF.

This rearrangement joins TRBV12-3 or TRBV12-4 to TRBJ1-1; tentative D call: TRBD1 (5 bases). The ends were cut back, 2 bases at V and 0 bases at J, with 13 bases in the middle. The CDR3 runs 16 residues. CDR3 protein: CASSLKGLTVNTEAFF. CDR3 sequence (DNA): TGTGCCAGCAGTTTAAAGGGGTTAACGGTGAACACTGAAGCTTTCTTT.

The CDR3 loop reads CASSPHARGAHEQYF. CDR3 DNA: TGTGCCAGCAGCCCGCATGCCCGGGGGGCCCACGAGCAGTACTTC. The gene calls are TRBV7-8 and TRBJ2-7, with D possibly being TRBD2 (7 bases). Germline-derived CDR1 and CDR2 are SGHVS and FQNEAQ. There are 15 residues in the CDR3. Trimming left V 5 bases short and J 5 bases short, with 19 bases between. Together with reference TRBV7-8 and TRBJ2-7, the CDR3 gives the full variable domain: GAGVSQSPRYKVAKRGQDVALRCDPISGHVSLFWYQQALGQGPEFLTYFQNEAQLDKSGLPSDRFFAERPEGSVSTLKIQRTQQEDSAVYLCASSPHARGAHEQYFGPGTRLTVT.

This chain connects TRBV7-9 to TRBJ2-1, with a weak D call TRBD2 (7 bases). This CDR3 spans 15 amino acids. The V and J ends lost 1 base and 7 bases respectively, with 14 bases between them. Germline V gene data show CDR1 as SEHNR and CDR2 as FQNEAQ (reference sequence). The CDR3 region is CASSLEGGGQNEQFF. CDR3 bases: TGTGCCAGCAGCTTAGAGGGCGGGGGCCAGAATGAGCAGTTCTTC.

This clonotype occurred a few times. This chain uses TRBV6-8 with TRBJ1-2; TRBD1 aligns across 10 bases. Germline V gene sequence: CDR1 MNHGY, CDR2 SAAAGT. The CDR3 is 16 amino acids. V lost 0 bases and J lost 1; bases outside the gene matches: 2. The CDR3 region has the DNA TGTGCCAGCAGTTACTCTTGGACAGGGGGTAACTATGGCTACACCTTC. Its translation: CASSYSWTGGNYGYTF.

The chain carries TRBV11-2 and TRBJ2-3; 7 nucleotides match TRBD1. CDR1 SGHAT and CDR2 FQNNGV come from the germline V gene. This CDR3 spans 14 amino acids. The ends lost 5 bases at V and 4 bases at J; junction bases unmatched: 6. The CDR3 spells CASSLTGLADTQYF. CDR3 coding DNA: TGTGCCAGCAGCCTGACAGGGTTGGCAGATACGCAGTATTTT.

This clonotype came up a few times. This chain uses TRBV2 with TRBJ2-1, with 11 nucleotides matching TRBD2. Trimming removed 5 bases from V and 7 bases from J; junction bases left unmatched: 7. Germline V gives CDR1 SNHLY, CDR2 FYNNEI. The CDR3 is made up of 15 amino acids. The CDR3 region is CASSTTSGVWNEQFF. CDR3 nucleotide sequence: TGTGCCAGCAGTACGACTAGCGGGGTCTGGAATGAGCAGTTCTTC.

This clonotype has more than one count but fewer than ten. The chain is built from TRBV11-2 and TRBJ2-2; D not resolved. The germline V gene has CDR1 SGHAT and CDR2 FQNNGV. The V and J ends lost 1 base and 3 bases respectively, with 6 bases between them. There are 14 residues in the CDR3. Here the CDR3 DNA reads TGTGCCAGCAGCTTAGGCAGGTACACCGGGGAGCTGTTTTTT. Encoded protein: CASSLGRYTGELFF.

V is TRBV7-8 and J is TRBJ2-7, with TRBD1 matching over 11 bases. CDR3 length equals 17 residues. Germline assignment: CDR1 SGHVS and CDR2 FQNEAQ. The ends lost 2 bases at V and 5 bases at J; junction bases unmatched: 11. The CDR3 spells CASSLYAWGQGGNEQYF. CDR3 in DNA: TGTGCCAGCAGCTTATATGCCTGGGGACAGGGGGGGAACGAGCAGTACTTC.

The chain is built from TRBV2 and TRBJ2-5; D is undetermined. Trimming removed 7 bases from V and 1 base from J, with 10 bases in between. The CDR3 is 13 amino acids. Germline CDR1 SNHLY, CDR2 FYNNEI. The CDR3 region is CASTPGSQETQYF. The CDR3 DNA is TGTGCCAGCACACCCGGATCCCAAGAGACCCAGTACTTC. Full variable domain (remainder filled in from reference TRBV2 and TRBJ2-5): EPEVTQTPSHQVTQMGQEVILRCVPISNHLYFYWYRQILGQKVEFLVSFYNNEISEKSEIFDDQFSVERPDGSNFTLKIRSTKLEDSAMYFCASTPGSQETQYFGPGTRLLVL.

The table lists this clonotype with a few counts. This chain joins TRBV3-1 and TRBJ1-6, with a possible D match to TRBD1 (5 bases). Germline CDR1 and CDR2: LGHDT and YNNKEL (reference sequence). The CDR3 contains 15 residues. Between the trimmed V and J ends, which lost 4 bases and 8 bases, there was a span of 15 bases. The DNA of the CDR3 is TGTGCCAGCAGCCCCGGGGGAGGGAGGGATTCACCCCTCCACTTT. Amino acids: CASSPGGGRDSPLHF. Variable domain in full (rest from reference TRBV3-1 and TRBJ1-6): DTAVSQTPKYLVTQMGNDKSIKCEQNLGHDTMYWYKQDSKKFLKIMFSYNNKELIINETVPNRFSPKSPDKAHLNLHINSLELGDSAVYFCASSPGGGRDSPLHFGNGTRLTVT.

The chain joins TRBV27 to TRBJ2-3; 9 bases fit TRBD1. The CDR3 extends over 17 amino acids. Germline CDR1 reads MNHEY; CDR2 reads SMNVEV (reference sequence). Trimming took 5 bases from V and 3 from J; bases not matched to a gene: 12. The CDR3 nucleotides read TGTGCCAGCAGTCAAAATCTCCGACAGGGGGGGACAGATACGCAGTATTTT. Its protein product is CASSQNLRQGGTDTQYF.

V is TRBV7-2 and J is TRBJ2-5, with 10 nucleotides matching TRBD2. Germline CDR1 and CDR2: SGHTA and FQGNSA. This CDR3 contains 16 residues. V lost 5 bases and J lost 1; bases outside the gene matches: 7. As DNA, the CDR3 is TGTGCCAGCAGCCCGGTTAGCGGGGGGATCCAAGAGACCCAGTACTTC. The encoded protein is CASSPVSGGIQETQYF.

The rearrangement uses TRBV11-3 and TRBJ1-1; a possible D gene is TRBD1 (5 bases). The germline V gene encodes CDR1 SGHNT and CDR2 YENEEA. The germline V and J ends were trimmed by 6 bases and 4 bases, with 12 bases remaining between them. The CDR3 sequence is 13 residues long. The CDR3 sequence is CASSAGRFTEAFF. The CDR3 DNA is TGTGCCAGCAGTGCAGGGCGTTTCACTGAAGCTTTCTTT.

CDR3: CASSPRGTGIYEQYF. DNA for the CDR3: TGTGCCAGCAGCCCGCGCGGGACGGGGATCTACGAGCAGTACTTC. V and J are TRBV7-2 and TRBJ2-7; TRBD2 might be the D (6 bases). The CDR3 extends over 15 amino acids. V lost 5 bases and J 3 bases, leaving 17 bases between the germline ends. Germline lookup yields CDR1 SGHTA and CDR2 FQGNSA. Full variable domain (outside the CDR3, taken from reference TRBV7-2 and TRBJ2-7): GAGVSQSPSNKVTEKGKDVELRCDPISGHTALYWYRQSLGQGLEFLIYFQGNSAPDKSGLPSDRFSAERTGGSVSTLTIQRTQQEDSAVYLCASSPRGTGIYEQYFGPGTRLTVT.